These 27 T cell receptor beta chains share one sample of origin, sequenced in a study of T-cell reconstitution after alpha-beta-depleted transplantation in children. During its preparation, the TCRbeta library received unique molecular identifiers. TCRdb re-called the PCR reads with MiXCR, one entry per CDR3 protein. The sample consists of some 80,000 distinct CDR3 sequences, around 18% of them appearing once. The sample consisted of PBMCs, mostly from graft donor cells, taken 360 days after TCRalphabeta/CD19-depleted stem cell transplant. The receptors derive from a male patient aged 2-10 years who had a stem cell transplant for acute lymphoblastic leukemia, so the T cells may come from the graft donor.

This clonotype has a handful of counts. The chain is built from TRBV6-5 and TRBJ1-6; D possibly corresponds to TRBD1 (6 bases). The V end was cut by 6 bases, the J end by 7 bases, with 13 bases between. Germline V CDR1 and CDR2: MNHEY, SVGAGI. This CDR3 region has 14 residues. The CDR3 protein is CASSWTVRNSPLHF. The CDR3 nucleotides read TGTGCCAGCAGCTGGACAGTACGCAATTCACCCCTCCACTTT.

V and J are TRBV5-6 and TRBJ2-2; the match to TRBD2 covers 13 bases. Germline-derived CDR1 and CDR2 are SGHDT and YYEEEE. Unmatched junction bases numbered 4, after V lost 4 bases and J lost 4 bases. This CDR3 is 16 amino acids long. CDR3 coding DNA: TGTGCCAGCAGCCCCTGGACTAGCGGGAGCACCGGGGAGCTGTTTTTT. The encoded protein is CASSPWTSGSTGELFF. Variable domain in full (rest from reference TRBV5-6 and TRBJ2-2): DAGVTQSPTHLIKTRGQQVTLRCSPKSGHDTVSWYQQALGQGPQFIFQYYEEEERQRGNFPDRFSGHQFPNYSSELNVNALLLGDSALYLCASSPWTSGSTGELFFGEGSRLTVL.

This clonotype has a handful of counts. V gene TRBV5-8 combines with J gene TRBJ2-7; a possible D gene is TRBD2 (6 bases). The CDR3 is made up of 15 amino acids. Trimming shortened V by 0 bases and J by 0 bases, and 10 bases separated the two germline ends. The germline V gene encodes CDR1 SGHTS and CDR2 YDEGEE. CDR3: CASSLGRRASYEQYF. The CDR3, as DNA: TGTGCCAGCAGCTTGGGACGGAGGGCCTCCTACGAGCAGTACTTC.

This clonotype has only a few counts. This sequence joins TRBV29-1 and TRBJ2-7; TRBD1 matches 10 bases. The CDR3 extends over 14 amino acids. In germline, CDR1 is SQVTM, CDR2 ANQGSEA. J gave up 4 bases and V 6 bases, and 9 bases lay outside the gene matches. The CDR3: CSVLRQGAKYEQYF. CDR3 bases: TGCAGCGTCCTAAGACAGGGGGCAAAGTACGAGCAGTACTTC.

This clonotype has ten or more counts. At one boundary the junction diverges from the germline segment, which might be a read error. The chain links TRBV20-1 to TRBJ1-2, with D perhaps TRBD1 (6 bases). CDR1 DFQATT and CDR2 SNEGSKA come from the germline V gene (reference sequence). The CDR3 consists of 15 residues. CDR3 nucleotide sequence: TGCAGTGCCAGAGTTTTGGGACAAGGGAGCTATGGCTACACCTTC. Protein: CSARVLGQGSYGYTF.

This clonotype showed up just a few times. The chain recombines TRBV7-9 with TRBJ2-2; D could derive from TRBD1 or TRBD2 (5 bases each). Germline lookup yields CDR1 SEHNR and CDR2 FQNEAQ (reference sequence). The CDR3 contains 15 residues. V was trimmed by 5 bases and J by 1 base, leaving 11 bases between them. Here the CDR3 DNA reads TGTGCCAGCAGCAAGAGAGGGGTGAACACCGGGGAGCTGTTTTTT. This codes for CASSKRGVNTGELFF.

The sample holds many counts of this clonotype. The genes are TRBV11-3 and TRBJ2-7, with 10 bases lining up with TRBD2. J was trimmed by 3 bases and V by 2 bases; bases with no gene match: 7. The CDR3 is made up of 16 amino acids. Germline-derived CDR1 and CDR2 are SGHNT and YENEEA. The CDR3 sequence is CASSLSSGSKHYEQYF. In DNA, the CDR3 is TGTGCCAGCAGCTTATCTAGCGGGAGCAAACACTACGAGCAGTACTTC. Supplemented by reference TRBV11-3 and TRBJ2-7, the full variable domain reads EAGVVQSPRYKIIEKKQPVAFWCNPISGHNTLYWYLQNLGQGPELLIRYENEEAVDDSQLPKDRFSAERLKGVDSTLKIQPAELGDSAVYLCASSLSSGSKHYEQYFGPGTRLTVT.

This chain connects TRBV5-5 to TRBJ2-1; D not resolved. Trimming shortened V by 5 bases and J by 3 bases, and 6 bases separated the two germline ends. The V gene's germline CDR1 is SGHKS and CDR2 YYEKEE (reference sequence). CDR3 size: 12 residues. The CDR3 DNA reads as TGTGCCAGCAGATGGGACTACAATGAGCAGTTCTTC. It is translated as CASRWDYNEQFF.

This chain uses TRBV6-5 with TRBJ2-1; D gene uncertain. Germline V gene lookup returns CDR1 MNHEY and CDR2 SVGAGI. V lost 0 bases, J lost 4 bases, and 10 bases lay in between. This CDR3 spans 15 amino acids. CDR3 sequence (DNA): TGTGCCAGCAGTTACTCGGACCAAATATACAATGAGCAGTTCTTC. Translation: CASSYSDQIYNEQFF.

The sample holds a few counts of this clonotype. This chain connects TRBV12-3 or TRBV12-4 to TRBJ2-1; a possible D gene is TRBD2 (5 bases). V was cut by 5 bases and J by 4 bases, with 21 bases left in between. The CDR3 length is 17 residues. CDR3 region: CASSGSPASFIYNEQFF. The CDR3 nucleotides read TGTGCCAGCAGTGGGAGTCCGGCTAGTTTCATTTACAATGAGCAGTTCTTC.

This clonotype was detected ten times or more. This sequence joins TRBV29-1 and TRBJ2-1; 9 nucleotides agree with TRBD2. The CDR3 totals 14 residues. The junction had 8 bases not matched to a gene; V was cut back by 6 bases and J by 5 bases. Germline V gives CDR1 SQVTM, CDR2 ANQGSEA. The CDR3, as DNA: TGCAGCGTACAAGCGGGAGGCCCTCACAATGAGCAGTTCTTC. Its protein product is CSVQAGGPHNEQFF.

The CDR3 is CASHPGHNTGELFF. Here the CDR3 DNA reads TGCGCCAGCCATCCGGGGCACAACACCGGGGAGCTGTTTTTT. The chain carries TRBV5-1 and TRBJ2-2; D possibly matches TRBD1 or TRBD2 (5 bases each). Germline values: CDR1 SGHRS, CDR2 YFSETQ. This CDR3 region has 14 residues. V lost 7 bases and J lost 2, with 12 bases in between.

The V gene is TRBV10-3, the J gene TRBJ2-3, with 7 bases lining up with TRBD2. V dropped 6 bases and J dropped 6; count of bases not matched to a gene: 9. The germline gives CDR1 ENHRY, CDR2 SYGVKD. This CDR3 contains 14 residues. The CDR3 is CAIRGRAIVDTQYF. The CDR3 coding sequence is TGTGCCATCAGGGGGAGGGCCATAGTGGATACGCAGTATTTT.

This clonotype was observed a handful of times. The chain employs TRBV10-3 and TRBJ2-5; the match to TRBD2 covers 7 bases. This CDR3 region has 12 residues. V lost 8 bases and J lost 4; bases outside the gene matches: 4. Germline V gives CDR1 ENHRY, CDR2 SYGVKD. CDR3 DNA: TGTGCCATCGGGAGGGCGGCAGAGACCCAGTACTTC. Its translation is CAIGRAAETQYF.

The chain is built from TRBV12-3 or TRBV12-4 and TRBJ2-5; unclear D gene. The CDR3 covers 11 residues. Trimming left V 3 bases short and J 5 bases short, with 4 bases between. CDR3 DNA sequence: TGTGCCAGCAGTTTTGACGAGACCCAGTACTTC. It specifies CASSFDETQYF.

Only a few counts were recorded for this clonotype. The V and J genes are TRBV5-1 and TRBJ2-5, with 11 nucleotides matching TRBD2. Trimming took 0 bases from V and 1 from J; bases not matched to a gene: 8. The CDR3 loop spans 18 amino acids. Germline V lookup: CDR1 SGHRS, CDR2 YFSETQ. CDR3 region: CASSLGMLAGGFQETQYF. As DNA, the CDR3 is TGCGCCAGCAGCTTGGGTATGCTAGCGGGAGGATTCCAAGAGACCCAGTACTTC.

This clonotype was observed a handful of times. The rearrangement joins TRBV5-1 to TRBJ2-1; 10 bases map to TRBD2. The ends lost 3 bases at V and 4 bases at J; junction bases unmatched: 10. Per germline, CDR1 SGHRS and CDR2 YFSETQ. There are 17 residues in the CDR3. CDR3 loop: CASSSLLAGGRYNEQFF. CDR3 sequence (DNA): TGCGCCAGCAGCTCGCTTTTAGCGGGAGGACGTTACAATGAGCAGTTCTTC.

This chain joins TRBV28 and TRBJ2-7; no clear D gene. Trimming removed 3 bases from V and 6 bases from J, with 12 bases in between. Germline V gives CDR1 MDHEN, CDR2 SYDVKM. The CDR3 consists of 13 residues. Here the CDR3 DNA reads TGTGCCAGCAGTTTTAGAAGCTGGAGCGAGCAGTACTTC. The encoded protein is CASSFRSWSEQYF.

A note on this clonotype: Being one base from a much bigger clone, this may be a read error. The rearrangement uses TRBV5-1 and TRBJ2-1; D perhaps matches TRBD2 (5 bases). Germline loops: CDR1 SGHRS, CDR2 YFSETQ. The CDR3 is 15 amino acids. In DNA, the CDR3 is TGCGCCAGCAGCTTAGTAGCGTTCTCCTACAATGATCAGTTCTTC. Translating gives CASSLVAFSYNDQFF.

J is TRBJ2-1 and V is TRBV12-5; D perhaps matches TRBD1 (5 bases). CDR1 LGHNT and CDR2 FRNRAP come from the germline V gene. The CDR3 totals 17 residues. The V and J ends lost 0 bases and 1 base respectively, with 13 bases between them. The CDR3 reads CASGLVRYRSSYNEQFF. CDR3 coding DNA: TGTGCTAGTGGTTTGGTACGATACAGGAGTTCCTACAATGAGCAGTTCTTC.

This clonotype was seen repeatedly, ten times or more. The V call is TRBV20-1, the J call TRBJ1-5; the D is unclear. The CDR3 is made up of 15 amino acids. Trimming shortened V by 1 base and J by 0 bases, and 10 bases separated the two germline ends. Germline assignment: CDR1 DFQATT and CDR2 SNEGSKA (reference sequence). The CDR3 spells CSARVSSYSNQPQHF. CDR3 DNA sequence: TGCAGTGCTAGAGTATCCAGTTATAGCAATCAGCCCCAGCATTTT.

This clonotype was recorded many times. The rearrangement links TRBV20-1 to TRBJ2-7; 9 bases agree with TRBD2. V lost 7 bases, J lost 6 bases, and 13 bases stayed unmatched. The CDR3 spans 14 residues. Germline-derived CDR1 and CDR2 are DFQATT and SNEGSKA (reference sequence). The CDR3 coding sequence is TGCAGTGGTGGTCGCGGCCTAGCGGGATCCGAGCAGTACTTC. It yields the protein CSGGRGLAGSEQYF.

The CDR3, as DNA: TGCGCCAGCAGCCCCGGGCCCCTAAGGGAGACCCAGTACTTC. Translating it yields CASSPGPLRETQYF. The chain joins TRBV4-1 to TRBJ2-5, with D hard to call. CDR1 is MGHRA, CDR2 YSYEKL, per germline. This CDR3 is 14 amino acids long. Trimming left V 4 bases short and J 5 bases short, with 14 bases between.

J is TRBJ1-6 and V is TRBV19; D might be TRBD1 (5 bases). CDR1 and CDR2 from the germline V gene are LNHDA and SQIVND (reference sequence). The CDR3 length is 13 residues. Trimming shortened V by 4 bases and J by 7 bases, and 8 bases separated the two germline ends. In DNA form, the CDR3 reads TGTGCCAGTAGTAGGGCAGGGAATTCACCCCTCCACTTT. This codes for CASSRAGNSPLHF. The full variable domain, completed using reference TRBV19 and TRBJ1-6, is DGGITQSPKYLFRKEGQNVTLSCEQNLNHDAMYWYRQDPGQGLRLIYYSQIVNDFQKGDIAEGYSVSREKKESFPLTVTSAQKNPTAFYLCASSRAGNSPLHFGNGTRLTVT.

This clonotype appeared a few times. J is TRBJ2-3 and V is TRBV9; 12 bases fit TRBD2. Per germline, CDR1 SGDLS and CDR2 YYNGEE. The V segment lost 1 base and the J segment 5 bases; nucleotides outside the gene matches: 5. The CDR3 runs to 16 residues. CDR3 nucleotide sequence: TGTGCCAGCAGCGTAACTAGCGGGAGGTTCGGAGATACGCAGTATTTT. This gives the protein CASSVTSGRFGDTQYF.

V and J are TRBV12-3 or TRBV12-4 and TRBJ2-1; perhaps TRBD2 as D (6 bases). V lost 1 base and J lost 6, with 19 bases in between. The CDR3 extends over 17 amino acids. In DNA, the CDR3 is TGTGCCAGCAGTTTAGGGCCTGTAGGTAGCGGAGGCAATGAGCAGTTCTTC. This encodes CASSLGPVGSGGNEQFF.

The V and J genes are TRBV4-2 and TRBJ2-5, with a possible D match to TRBD2 (5 bases). This CDR3 region has 17 residues. Trimming took 0 bases from V and 4 from J, leaving 18 bases between them. CDR1 is LGHNA and CDR2 is YNFKEQ in the germline V gene. In nucleotides, the CDR3 is TGTGCCAGCAGCCAAGATCAACTAGACGGAGAAGGAGAGACCCAGTACTTC. Translation: CASSQDQLDGEGETQYF.